Reported below is one T cell receptor beta chain. This sample was taken from a study of blood T cell repertoires in COVID-19. At the level of the study: Samples representing acute and convalescent COVID-19 were sourced from the United States, Italy and Spain.

Adults between about 18 and 89 years of age took part from 24 US areas. Two negative PCRs, clearance, or symptom resolution characterized the recovered Cohort 3 donors. Some clones are missing from TCRdb's copy, which holds only in-frame ones; the method was immunoSEQ multiplex PCR. The sample lists around 310,000 clones, approximately 91% occurring once. V shed 4 bases and J shed 3 bases, with 16 bases lying between them. CDR1 is SGDLS and CDR2 is YYNGEE in the germline V gene. CDR3 length equals 15 residues. Sequencing was performed on PBMCs or T cells enriched from blood (not recorded which). This sequence joins TRBV9 and TRBJ1-1; no clear D gene. This receptor was identified in a woman in her thirties or forties who had recovered from COVID-19. Written as DNA, the CDR3 is TGTGCCAGCAGCTTCCCCGCTTCCGCGGACACTGAAGCTTTCTTT. This sequence encodes CASSFPASADTEAFF.